This T cell receptor beta chain was captured by sequencing in a study of neurological immune-mediated disorders. TCRdb itself ran the 5' RACE reads through MiXCR, one entry per CDR3 protein. The sample has under 60,000 distinct CDR3 sequences, roughly 24% seen once. Only a few counts were recorded for this clonotype. V shed 4 bases, J shed 9 bases, and the junction held 7 bases outside the gene matches. Germline CDR1 reads ENHRY; CDR2 reads SYGVKD. The CDR3 runs 15 residues. This receptor was identified in a woman aged 70-85 years in good health. The sequenced material came from PBMCs. This chain joins TRBV10-3 and TRBJ2-1, with 12 bases matching TRBD1. In DNA, the CDR3 is TGTGCCATCAGTGTTAGGGACAGGGGGCTTGGTGAGCAGTTCTTC. It translates to CAISVRDRGLGEQFF.